This T cell receptor (beta chain) is drawn from a study of shared clonotypes between healthy human individuals. Using immunoSEQ multiplex PCR, the repertoire was profiled, and TCRdb retains in-frame clones only, with some absent. The sample lists approximately 1.5 million clones; around 98% were seen once. Concerning this clone: The target antigen is unknown.

The V gene lost 7 bases and the J gene lost 7 bases, with 8 bases spanning the gap. The CDR3 sequence is 11 residues long. From germline, CDR1 is SEHNR and CDR2 FQNEAQ (reference sequence). Researchers partitioned CD4+ cells into CD45RA+ naive and CD45RA-negative memory subsets. General study findings and limits: Non-shared clonotypes had lower generation probabilities than clonotypes shared by all four sorted-subset donors.

The source is a young man in good health. The J gene is TRBJ2-1, the V gene TRBV7-9; D not resolved. Sequenced input: naive CD4+ T cells sorted from blood. As to subset: CD45RA+ positively selected. The CDR3 DNA is TGTGCCAGCACCTTTTGGAATGAGCAGTTCTTC. Amino acids: CASTFWNEQFF.